This T cell receptor beta chain originates from a study of blood T cells in healthy people across ages. Extraction yielded at least 6 micrograms of total RNA per sample. Germline CDR1 is LGHNA and CDR2 is YNFKEQ. The CDR3 length is 14 residues. With 4 bases removed from V and 6 bases from J, the gap between germline ends came to 13 bases. Primed by a sample-barcoded 5' primer and a J-beta primer mix, a second PCR proceeded for 7 to 11 cycles. TCRdb passed the 5' RACE reads through MiXCR, listing each CDR3 protein once. Among 1.5 million to 2 million distinct CDR3 sequences, around 48% were seen once, and the ten largest hold approximately 2.1%.

The chain uses TRBV4-2 and TRBJ1-5; D perhaps matches TRBD1 (6 bases). The TCR originated in a woman aged 40 to 50 in good health. The sequencing sample was made of blood. The DNA of the CDR3 is TGTGCCAGCAGCCCGGACAGCGGGGTTCAGCCCCAGCATTTT. Translation gives CASSPDSGVQPQHF.